These 7 T cell receptor beta chains came from one sample sequenced in a study of T cell responses to AZD1222 COVID-19 vaccine. TCRdb keeps only in-frame clones here, not all; method: immunoSEQ multiplex PCR. The sample has around 160,000 clones, approximately 94% seen once; the top ten hold about 1.9%. Source: peripheral blood, taken on day 0 of AZD1222 vaccination. These receptors all stem from an adult in good health.

The chain is built from TRBV7-9 and TRBJ1-6, with 7 positions matching TRBD1. The J segment lost 7 bases and the V segment lost 7 bases, leaving 10 bases of the junction unmatched. The CDR3 runs to 15 residues. CDR1 is SEHNR and CDR2 is FQNEAQ in the germline V gene (reference sequence). The CDR3 spells CASMGGTVRNSPLHF. CDR3 DNA: TGTGCCAGCATGGGGGGGACAGTAAGAAATTCACCCCTCCACTTT.

This clone was counted a single time. The rearrangement joins TRBV9 to TRBJ2-2; 12 nucleotides agree with TRBD2. The CDR3 consists of 16 residues. With 3 bases clipped from V and 7 bases from J, the junction kept 7 bases outside the gene matches. CDR1 SGDLS and CDR2 YYNGEE come from the germline V gene. The CDR3 sequence: CASSDLAGGPVGELFF. The DNA of the CDR3 is TGTGCCAGCAGCGACCTAGCGGGGGGGCCGGTCGGGGAGCTGTTTTTT. The full variable domain, completed using reference TRBV9 and TRBJ2-2, is DSGVTQTPKHLITATGQRVTLRCSPRSGDLSVYWYQQSLDQGLQFLIQYYNGEERAKGNILERFSAQQFPDLHSELNLSSLELGDSALYFCASSDLAGGPVGELFFGEGSRLTVL.

The V call is TRBV6-5, the J call TRBJ2-2, with a weak D call TRBD1 (6 bases). The V gene's germline CDR1 is MNHEY and CDR2 SVGAGI. The CDR3 is 13 residues long. V was pared by 9 bases and J by 4 bases, with 12 bases between. CDR3 in DNA: TGTGCCAGTCTCGGACAGAGCACCGGGGAGCTGTTTTTT. It specifies CASLGQSTGELFF.

This chain connects TRBV28 to TRBJ2-4, with D possibly TRBD2 on 6 matching bases. CDR3 length: 17 residues. CDR1 is MDHEN, CDR2 SYDVKM, per germline. Trimming left V 3 bases short and J 0 bases short, with 15 bases between. The CDR3 DNA is TGTGCCAGCAGTTTTACCTACGGGGGAATAGCCAAAAACATTCAGTACTTC. It encodes CASSFTYGGIAKNIQYF.

The chain has TRBV5-1 and TRBJ2-1, with 15 bases aligning to TRBD2. V was pared by 3 bases and J by 10 bases, with 5 bases of the junction left unmatched. This CDR3 is built from 15 residues. Germline V CDR1 and CDR2: SGHRS, YFSETQ. This chain's CDR3 is CASSYGLAGGNEQFF. As DNA, the CDR3 is TGCGCCAGCAGCTACGGACTAGCGGGGGGGAACGAGCAGTTCTTC.

The rearrangement uses TRBV7-3 and TRBJ2-1, with unresolved D. CDR1 is SGHTA and CDR2 is FQGTGA in the germline V gene. The CDR3 spans 15 residues. Trimming removed 2 bases from V and 0 bases from J, with 8 bases in between. Here the CDR3 reads CASSLVPGSYNEQFF. The DNA for the CDR3 is TGTGCCAGCAGCTTAGTTCCGGGCTCCTACAATGAGCAGTTCTTC.

The rearrangement joins TRBV25-1 to TRBJ2-5, with TRBD1 identical over 8 bases. J gave up 5 bases and V 2 bases, and 10 bases lay outside the gene matches. Germline V lookup: CDR1 MGHDK, CDR2 SYGVNS. This CDR3 has 16 amino acids. The CDR3: CASSEPGQGVRETQYF. The DNA for the CDR3 is TGTGCCAGCAGTGAACCCGGACAGGGAGTACGGGAGACCCAGTACTTC.